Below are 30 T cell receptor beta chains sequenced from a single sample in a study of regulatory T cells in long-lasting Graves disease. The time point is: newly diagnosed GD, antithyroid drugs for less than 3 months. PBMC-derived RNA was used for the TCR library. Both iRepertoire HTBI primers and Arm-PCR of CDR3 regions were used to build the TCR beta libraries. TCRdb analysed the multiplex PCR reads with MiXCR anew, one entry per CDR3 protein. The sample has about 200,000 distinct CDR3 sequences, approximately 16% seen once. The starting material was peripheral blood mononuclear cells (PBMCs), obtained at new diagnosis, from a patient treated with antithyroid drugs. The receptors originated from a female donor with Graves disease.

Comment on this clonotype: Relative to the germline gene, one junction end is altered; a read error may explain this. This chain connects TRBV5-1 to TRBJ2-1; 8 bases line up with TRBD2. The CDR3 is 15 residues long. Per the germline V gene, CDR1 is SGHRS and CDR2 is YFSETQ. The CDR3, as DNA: TGCGCCGGCAGCTTGGTCGCGGGGGGCAACAATGAGCAGTTCTTC. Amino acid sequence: CAGSLVAGGNNEQFF.

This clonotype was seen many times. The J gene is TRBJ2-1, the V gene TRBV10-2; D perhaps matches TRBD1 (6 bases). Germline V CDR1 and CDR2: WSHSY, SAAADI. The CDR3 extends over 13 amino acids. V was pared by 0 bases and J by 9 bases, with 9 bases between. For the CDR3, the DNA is TGCGCCAGCAGTGAGTCAACAGGGACTGAGCAGTTCTTC. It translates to CASSESTGTEQFF.

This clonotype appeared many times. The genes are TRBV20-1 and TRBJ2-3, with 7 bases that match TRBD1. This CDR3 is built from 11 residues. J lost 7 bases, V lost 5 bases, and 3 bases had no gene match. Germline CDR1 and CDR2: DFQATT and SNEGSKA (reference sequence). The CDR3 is CSAGTVNTQYF. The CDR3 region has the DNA TGCAGTGCTGGGACAGTTAATACGCAGTATTTT.

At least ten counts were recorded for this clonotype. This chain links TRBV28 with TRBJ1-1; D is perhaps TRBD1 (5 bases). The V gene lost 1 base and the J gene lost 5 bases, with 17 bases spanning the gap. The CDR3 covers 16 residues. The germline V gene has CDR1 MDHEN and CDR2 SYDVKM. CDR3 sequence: CASSLLDGGTRTEAFF. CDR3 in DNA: TGTGCCAGCAGTTTATTAGACGGGGGTACCAGGACTGAAGCTTTCTTT. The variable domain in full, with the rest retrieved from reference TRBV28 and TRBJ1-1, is DVKVTQSSRYLVKRTGEKVFLECVQDMDHENMFWYRQDPGLGLRLIYFSYDVKMKEKGDIPEGYSVSREKKERFSLILESASTNQTSMYLCASSLLDGGTRTEAFFGQGTRLTVV.

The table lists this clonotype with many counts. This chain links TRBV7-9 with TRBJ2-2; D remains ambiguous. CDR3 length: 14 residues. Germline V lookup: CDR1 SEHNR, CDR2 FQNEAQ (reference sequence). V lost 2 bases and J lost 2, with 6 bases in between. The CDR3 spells CASSLLDNTGELFF. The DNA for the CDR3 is TGTGCCAGCAGCTTATTGGACAACACCGGGGAGCTGTTTTTT. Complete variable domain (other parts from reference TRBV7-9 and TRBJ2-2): DTGVSQNPRHKITKRGQNVTFRCDPISEHNRLYWYRQTLGQGPEFLTYFQNEAQLEKSRLLSDRFSAERPKGSFSTLEIQRTEQGDSAMYLCASSLLDNTGELFFGEGSRLTVL.

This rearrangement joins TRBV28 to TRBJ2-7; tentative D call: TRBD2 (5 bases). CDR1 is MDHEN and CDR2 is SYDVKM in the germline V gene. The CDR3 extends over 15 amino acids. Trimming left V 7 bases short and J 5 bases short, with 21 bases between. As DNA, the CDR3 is TGTGCCAGCAAGCCCGGCGACTACTCCCAGCACGAGCAGTACTTC. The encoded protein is CASKPGDYSQHEQYF.

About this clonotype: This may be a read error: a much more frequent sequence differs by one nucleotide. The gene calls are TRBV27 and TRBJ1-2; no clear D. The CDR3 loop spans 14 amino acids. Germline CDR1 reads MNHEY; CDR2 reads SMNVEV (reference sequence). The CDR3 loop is CASSLYSGGYGCTF. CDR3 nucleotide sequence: TGTGCCAGCAGTTTATATTCGGGAGGGTATGGCTGCACCTTC.

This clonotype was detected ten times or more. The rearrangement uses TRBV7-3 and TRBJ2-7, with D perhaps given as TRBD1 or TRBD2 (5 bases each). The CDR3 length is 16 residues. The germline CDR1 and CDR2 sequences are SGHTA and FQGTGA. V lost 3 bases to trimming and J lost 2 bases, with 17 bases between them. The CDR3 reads CASSFAGGPVAYEQYF. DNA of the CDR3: TGTGCCAGCAGCTTTGCTGGGGGACCCGTAGCCTACGAGCAGTACTTC.

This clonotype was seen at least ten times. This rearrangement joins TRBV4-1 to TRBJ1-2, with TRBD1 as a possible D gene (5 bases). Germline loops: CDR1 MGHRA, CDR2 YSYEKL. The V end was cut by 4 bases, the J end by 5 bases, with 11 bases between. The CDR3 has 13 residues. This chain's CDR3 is CASSLGTEYGYTF. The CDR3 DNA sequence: TGCGCCAGCAGCCTCGGGACGGAGTATGGCTACACCTTC.

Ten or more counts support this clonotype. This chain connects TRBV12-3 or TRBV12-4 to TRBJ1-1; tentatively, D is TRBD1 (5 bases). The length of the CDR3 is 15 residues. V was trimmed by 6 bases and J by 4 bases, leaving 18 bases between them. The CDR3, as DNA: TGTGCCAGCAGCCCGGACGGAGGAAGGGGCACTGAAGCTTTCTTT. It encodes CASSPDGGRGTEAFF.

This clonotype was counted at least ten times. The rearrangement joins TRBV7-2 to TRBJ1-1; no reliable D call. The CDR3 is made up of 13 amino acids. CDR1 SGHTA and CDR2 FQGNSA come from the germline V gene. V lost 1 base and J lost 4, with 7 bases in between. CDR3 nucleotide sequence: TGTGCCAGCAGCTTAGGAGTAAGCACTGAAGCTTTCTTT. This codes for CASSLGVSTEAFF.

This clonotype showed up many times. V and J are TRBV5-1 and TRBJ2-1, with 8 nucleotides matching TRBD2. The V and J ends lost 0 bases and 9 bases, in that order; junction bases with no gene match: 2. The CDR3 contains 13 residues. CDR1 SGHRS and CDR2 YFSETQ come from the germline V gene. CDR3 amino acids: CASSLGLAPEQFF. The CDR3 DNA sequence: TGCGCCAGCAGCTTGGGACTAGCGCCTGAGCAGTTCTTC.

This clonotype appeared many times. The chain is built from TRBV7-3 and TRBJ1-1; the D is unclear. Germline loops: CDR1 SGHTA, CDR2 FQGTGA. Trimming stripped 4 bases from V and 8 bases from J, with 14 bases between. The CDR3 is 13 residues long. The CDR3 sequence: CASSSGEVGEAFF. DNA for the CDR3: TGTGCCAGCAGCTCTGGTGAGGTGGGGGAAGCTTTCTTT.

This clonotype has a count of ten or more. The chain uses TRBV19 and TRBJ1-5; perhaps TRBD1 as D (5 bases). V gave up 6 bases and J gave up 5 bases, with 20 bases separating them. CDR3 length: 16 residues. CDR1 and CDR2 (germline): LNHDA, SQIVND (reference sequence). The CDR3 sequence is CASSFRGRASYQPQHF. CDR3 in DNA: TGTGCCAGTAGCTTCCGGGGCAGGGCCTCTTATCAGCCCCAGCATTTT.

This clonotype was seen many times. The CDR3 sequence is CASSFLTGPYEQYF. CDR3 coding DNA: TGTGCCAGCAGCTTCCTCACAGGGCCGTACGAGCAGTACTTC. The chain uses TRBV7-9 and TRBJ2-7; perhaps TRBD1 as D (6 bases). CDR3 size: 14 residues. Germline V lookup: CDR1 SEHNR, CDR2 FQNEAQ (reference sequence). With 3 bases removed from V and 4 bases from J, the gap between germline ends came to 13 bases.

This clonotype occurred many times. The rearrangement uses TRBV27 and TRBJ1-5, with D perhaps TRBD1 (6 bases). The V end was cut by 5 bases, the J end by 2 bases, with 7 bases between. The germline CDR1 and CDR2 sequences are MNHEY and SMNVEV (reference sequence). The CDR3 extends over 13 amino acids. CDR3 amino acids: CASSRQGNQPQHF. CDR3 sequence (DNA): TGTGCCAGCAGTCGACAGGGCAATCAGCCCCAGCATTTT.

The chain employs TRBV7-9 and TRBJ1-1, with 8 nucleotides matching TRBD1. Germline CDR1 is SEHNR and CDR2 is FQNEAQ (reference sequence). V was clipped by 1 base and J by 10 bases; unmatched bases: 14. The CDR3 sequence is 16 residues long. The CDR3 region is CASSLGSGGGGSGAFF. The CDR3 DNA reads TGTGCCAGCAGCTTAGGGTCAGGGGGCGGAGGATCCGGAGCTTTCTTT.

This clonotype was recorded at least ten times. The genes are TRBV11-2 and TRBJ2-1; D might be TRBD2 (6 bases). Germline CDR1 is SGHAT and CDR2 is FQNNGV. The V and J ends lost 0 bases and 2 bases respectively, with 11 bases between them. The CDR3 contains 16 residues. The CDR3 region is CASSLEEAGPYNEQFF. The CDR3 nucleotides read TGTGCCAGCAGCTTAGAGGAAGCGGGTCCCTACAATGAGCAGTTCTTC. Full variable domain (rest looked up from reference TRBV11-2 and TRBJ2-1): EAGVAQSPRYKIIEKRQSVAFWCNPISGHATLYWYQQILGQGPKLLIQFQNNGVVDDSQLPKDRFSAERLKGVDSTLKIQPAKLEDSAVYLCASSLEEAGPYNEQFFGPGTRLTVL.

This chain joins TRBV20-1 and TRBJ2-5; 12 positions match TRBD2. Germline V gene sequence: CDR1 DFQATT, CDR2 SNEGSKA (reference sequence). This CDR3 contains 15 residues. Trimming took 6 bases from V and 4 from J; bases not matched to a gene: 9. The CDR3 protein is CSAEGQGLAGETQYF. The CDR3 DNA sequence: TGCAGTGCCGAGGGGCAGGGACTAGCGGGAGAGACCCAGTACTTC.

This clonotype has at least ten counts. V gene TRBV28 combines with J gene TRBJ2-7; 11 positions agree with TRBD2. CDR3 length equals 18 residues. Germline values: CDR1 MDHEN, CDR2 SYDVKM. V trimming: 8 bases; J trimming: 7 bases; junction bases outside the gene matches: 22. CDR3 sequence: CASPLGGGRSGRAREQYF. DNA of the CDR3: TGTGCCAGCCCCCTGGGTGGGGGTCGTAGCGGGAGGGCCCGAGAGCAGTACTTC.

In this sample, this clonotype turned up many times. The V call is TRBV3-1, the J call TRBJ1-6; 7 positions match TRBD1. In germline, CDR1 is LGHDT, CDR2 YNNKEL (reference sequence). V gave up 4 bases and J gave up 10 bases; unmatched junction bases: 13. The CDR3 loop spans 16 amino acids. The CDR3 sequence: CASSPAGQAYGSPLHF. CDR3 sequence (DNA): TGTGCCAGCAGCCCGGCTGGACAGGCTTATGGGTCACCCCTCCACTTT.

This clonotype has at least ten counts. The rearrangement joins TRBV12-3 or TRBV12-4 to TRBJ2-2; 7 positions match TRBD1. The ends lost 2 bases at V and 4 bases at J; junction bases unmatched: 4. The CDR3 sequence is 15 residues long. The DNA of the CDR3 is TGTGCCAGCAGTTTAACAGGGGCGCGCACCGGGGAGCTGTTTTTT. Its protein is CASSLTGARTGELFF.

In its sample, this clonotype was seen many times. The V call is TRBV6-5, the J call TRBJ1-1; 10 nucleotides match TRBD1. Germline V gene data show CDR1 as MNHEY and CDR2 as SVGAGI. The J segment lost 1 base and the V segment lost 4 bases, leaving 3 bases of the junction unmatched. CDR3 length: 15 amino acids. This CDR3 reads CASSSRQGANTEAFF. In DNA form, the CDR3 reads TGTGCCAGCAGTTCGAGACAGGGGGCGAACACTGAAGCTTTCTTT.

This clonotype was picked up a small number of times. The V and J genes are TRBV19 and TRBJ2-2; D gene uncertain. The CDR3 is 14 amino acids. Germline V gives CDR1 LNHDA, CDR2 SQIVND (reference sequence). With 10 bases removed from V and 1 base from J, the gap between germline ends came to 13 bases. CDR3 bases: TGTGCCACAATGGACCAAATGAACACCGGGGAGCTGTTTTTT. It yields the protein CATMDQMNTGELFF.

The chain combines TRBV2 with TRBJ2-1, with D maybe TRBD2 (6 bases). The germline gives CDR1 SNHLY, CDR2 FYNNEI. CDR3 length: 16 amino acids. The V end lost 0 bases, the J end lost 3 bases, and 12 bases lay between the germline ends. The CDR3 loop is CASSEAAGGFYNEQFF. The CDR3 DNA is TGTGCCAGCAGTGAAGCGGCCGGGGGATTCTACAATGAGCAGTTCTTC.

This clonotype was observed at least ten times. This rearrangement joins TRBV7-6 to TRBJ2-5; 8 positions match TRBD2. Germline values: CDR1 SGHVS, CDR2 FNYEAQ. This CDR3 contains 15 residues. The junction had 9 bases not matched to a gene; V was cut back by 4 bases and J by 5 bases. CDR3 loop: CASSSESGSAETQYF. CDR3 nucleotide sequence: TGTGCCAGCAGCTCCGAAAGCGGGAGTGCCGAGACCCAGTACTTC.

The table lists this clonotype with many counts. The CDR3 bases are TGTGCCAGCAGCCACCCATCCGAGACCCAGTACTTC. This gives the protein CASSHPSETQYF. The chain employs TRBV11-2 and TRBJ2-5; D gene ambiguous. Trimming cost V 5 bases and J 5 bases, with 9 bases left between them. The CDR3 sequence is 12 residues long. Germline-derived CDR1 and CDR2 are SGHAT and FQNNGV. The full variable domain, rest sourced from reference TRBV11-2 and TRBJ2-5, is EAGVAQSPRYKIIEKRQSVAFWCNPISGHATLYWYQQILGQGPKLLIQFQNNGVVDDSQLPKDRFSAERLKGVDSTLKIQPAKLEDSAVYLCASSHPSETQYFGPGTRLLVL.

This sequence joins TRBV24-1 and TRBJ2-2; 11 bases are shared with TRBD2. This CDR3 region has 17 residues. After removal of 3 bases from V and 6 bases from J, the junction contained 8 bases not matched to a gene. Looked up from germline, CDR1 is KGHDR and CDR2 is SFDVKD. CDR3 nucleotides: TGTGCCACCAGTGATCCCCCACTAGCGGGAGTCCCCGGGGAGCTGTTTTTT. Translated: CATSDPPLAGVPGELFF.

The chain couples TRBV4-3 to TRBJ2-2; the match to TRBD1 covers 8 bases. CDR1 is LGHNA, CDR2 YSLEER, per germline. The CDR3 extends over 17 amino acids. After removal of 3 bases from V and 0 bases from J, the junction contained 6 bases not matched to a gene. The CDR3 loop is CASSQFRQGTNTGELFF. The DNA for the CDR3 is TGCGCCAGCAGCCAGTTCCGACAGGGGACGAACACCGGGGAGCTGTTTTTT.

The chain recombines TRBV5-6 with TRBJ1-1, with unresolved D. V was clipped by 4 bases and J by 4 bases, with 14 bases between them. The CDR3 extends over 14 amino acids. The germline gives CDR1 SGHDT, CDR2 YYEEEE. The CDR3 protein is CASSAGGRSTEAFF. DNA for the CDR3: TGTGCCAGCAGCGCCGGAGGGCGGAGCACTGAAGCTTTCTTT. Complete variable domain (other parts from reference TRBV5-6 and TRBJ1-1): DAGVTQSPTHLIKTRGQQVTLRCSPKSGHDTVSWYQQALGQGPQFIFQYYEEEERQRGNFPDRFSGHQFPNYSSELNVNALLLGDSALYLCASSAGGRSTEAFFGQGTRLTVV.